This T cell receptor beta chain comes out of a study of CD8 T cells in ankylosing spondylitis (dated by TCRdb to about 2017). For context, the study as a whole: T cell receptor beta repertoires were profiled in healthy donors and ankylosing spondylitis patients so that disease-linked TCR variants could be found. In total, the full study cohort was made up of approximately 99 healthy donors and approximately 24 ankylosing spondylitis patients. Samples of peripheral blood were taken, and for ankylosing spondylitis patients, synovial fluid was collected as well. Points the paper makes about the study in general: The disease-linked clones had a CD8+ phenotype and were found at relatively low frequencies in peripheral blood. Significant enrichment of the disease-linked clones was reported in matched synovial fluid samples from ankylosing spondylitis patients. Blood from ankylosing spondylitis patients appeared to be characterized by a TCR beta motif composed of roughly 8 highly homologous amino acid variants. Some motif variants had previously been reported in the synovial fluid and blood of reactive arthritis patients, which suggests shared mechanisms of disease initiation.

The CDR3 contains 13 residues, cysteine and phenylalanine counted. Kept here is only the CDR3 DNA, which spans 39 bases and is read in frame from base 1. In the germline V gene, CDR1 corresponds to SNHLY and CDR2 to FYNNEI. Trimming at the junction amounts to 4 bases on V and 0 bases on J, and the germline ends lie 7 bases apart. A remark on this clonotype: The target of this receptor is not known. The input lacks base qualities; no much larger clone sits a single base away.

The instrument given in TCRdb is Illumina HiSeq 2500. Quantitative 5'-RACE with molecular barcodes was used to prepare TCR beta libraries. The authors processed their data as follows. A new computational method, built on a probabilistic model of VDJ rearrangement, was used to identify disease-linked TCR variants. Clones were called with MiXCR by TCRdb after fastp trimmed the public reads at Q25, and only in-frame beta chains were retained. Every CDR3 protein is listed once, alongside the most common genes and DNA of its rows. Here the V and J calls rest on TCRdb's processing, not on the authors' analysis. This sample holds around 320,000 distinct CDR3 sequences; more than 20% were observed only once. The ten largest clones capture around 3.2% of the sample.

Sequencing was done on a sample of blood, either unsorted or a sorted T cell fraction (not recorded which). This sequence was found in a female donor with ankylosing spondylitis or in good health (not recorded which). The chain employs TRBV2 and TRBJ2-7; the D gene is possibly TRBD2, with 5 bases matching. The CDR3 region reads CASSVEGSYEQYF. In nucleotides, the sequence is TGTGCCAGCAGTGTTGAGGGCTCCTACGAGCAGTACTTC.